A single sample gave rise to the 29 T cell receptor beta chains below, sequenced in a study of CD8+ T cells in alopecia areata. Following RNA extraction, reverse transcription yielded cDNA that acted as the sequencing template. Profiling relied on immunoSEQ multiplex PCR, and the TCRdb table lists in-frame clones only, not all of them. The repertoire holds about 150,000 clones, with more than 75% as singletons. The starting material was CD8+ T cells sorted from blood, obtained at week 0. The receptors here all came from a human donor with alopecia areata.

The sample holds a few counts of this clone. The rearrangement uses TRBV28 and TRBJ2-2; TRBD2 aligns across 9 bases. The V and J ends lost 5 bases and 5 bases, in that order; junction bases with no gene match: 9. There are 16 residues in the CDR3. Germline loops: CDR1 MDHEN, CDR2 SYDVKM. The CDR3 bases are TGTGCCAGCAGTCTGCGCGGCGGGAGGGGGACCGGGGAGCTGTTTTTT. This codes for CASSLRGGRGTGELFF.

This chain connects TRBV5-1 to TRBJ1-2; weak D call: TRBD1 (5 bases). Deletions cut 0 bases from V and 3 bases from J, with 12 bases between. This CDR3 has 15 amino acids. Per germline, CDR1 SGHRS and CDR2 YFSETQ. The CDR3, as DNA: TGCGCCAGCAGCTTGGAAACCAGGGTAGACTATGGCTACACCTTC. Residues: CASSLETRVDYGYTF.

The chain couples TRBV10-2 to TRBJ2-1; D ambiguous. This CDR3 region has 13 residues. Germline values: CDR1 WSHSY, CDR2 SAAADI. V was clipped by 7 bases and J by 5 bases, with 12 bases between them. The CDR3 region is CASNQPPDNEQFF. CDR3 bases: TGCGCCAGCAACCAGCCCCCCGACAATGAGCAGTTCTTC.

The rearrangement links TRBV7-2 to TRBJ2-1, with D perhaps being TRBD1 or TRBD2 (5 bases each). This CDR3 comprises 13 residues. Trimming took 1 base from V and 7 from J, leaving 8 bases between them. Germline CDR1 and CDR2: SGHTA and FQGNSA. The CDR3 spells CASSLGGVNEQFF. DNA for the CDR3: TGTGCCAGCAGCTTAGGAGGGGTAAATGAGCAGTTCTTC.

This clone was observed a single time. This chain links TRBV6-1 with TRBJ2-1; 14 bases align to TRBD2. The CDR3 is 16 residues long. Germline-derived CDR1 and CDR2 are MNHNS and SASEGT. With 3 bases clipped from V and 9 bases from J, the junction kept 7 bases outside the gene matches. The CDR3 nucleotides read TGTGCCAGCAGTGACCCCGGGACTAGCGGGAGAGGTGAGCAGTTCTTC. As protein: CASSDPGTSGRGEQFF.

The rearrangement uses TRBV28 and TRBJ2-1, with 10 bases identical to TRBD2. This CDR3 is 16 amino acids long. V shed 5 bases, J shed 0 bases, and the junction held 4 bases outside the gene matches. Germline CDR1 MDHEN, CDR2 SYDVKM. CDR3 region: CASSPLAGSSYNEQFF. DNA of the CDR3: TGTGCCAGCAGTCCACTAGCGGGGAGCTCCTACAATGAGCAGTTCTTC. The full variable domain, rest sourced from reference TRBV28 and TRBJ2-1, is DVKVTQSSRYLVKRTGEKVFLECVQDMDHENMFWYRQDPGLGLRLIYFSYDVKMKEKGDIPEGYSVSREKKERFSLILESASTNQTSMYLCASSPLAGSSYNEQFFGPGTRLTVL.

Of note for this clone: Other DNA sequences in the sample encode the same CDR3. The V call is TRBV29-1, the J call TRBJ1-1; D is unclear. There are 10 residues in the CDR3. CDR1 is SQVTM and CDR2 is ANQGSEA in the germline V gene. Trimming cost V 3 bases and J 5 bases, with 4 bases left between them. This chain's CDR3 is CSVEGTEAFF. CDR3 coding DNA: TGCAGCGTTGAGGGGACTGAAGCTTTCTTT.

CDR3 residues: CASSFRQGGTDTQYF. The CDR3 DNA reads TGTGCCAGCAGCTTTAGGCAGGGAGGCACAGATACGCAGTATTTT. This chain uses TRBV11-2 with TRBJ2-3; D is tentatively TRBD1 or TRBD2 (5 bases each). The CDR3 has 15 amino acids. Looked up from germline, CDR1 is SGHAT and CDR2 is FQNNGV. Trimming left V 3 bases short and J 1 base short, with 11 bases between.

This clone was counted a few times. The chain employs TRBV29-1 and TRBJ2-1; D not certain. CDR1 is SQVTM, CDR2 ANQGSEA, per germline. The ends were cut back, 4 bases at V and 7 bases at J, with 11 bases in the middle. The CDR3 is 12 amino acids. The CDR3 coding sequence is TGCAGCGTTGTTTGGTTCGGAAATGAGCAGTTCTTC. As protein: CSVVWFGNEQFF.

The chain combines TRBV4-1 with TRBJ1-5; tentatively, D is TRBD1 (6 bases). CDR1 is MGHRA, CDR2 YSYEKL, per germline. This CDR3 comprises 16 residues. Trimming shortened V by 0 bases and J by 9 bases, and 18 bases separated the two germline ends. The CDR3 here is CASSQDSGAGVGPQHF. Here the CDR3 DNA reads TGCGCCAGCAGCCAAGATTCAGGGGCAGGTGTGGGGCCCCAGCATTTT.

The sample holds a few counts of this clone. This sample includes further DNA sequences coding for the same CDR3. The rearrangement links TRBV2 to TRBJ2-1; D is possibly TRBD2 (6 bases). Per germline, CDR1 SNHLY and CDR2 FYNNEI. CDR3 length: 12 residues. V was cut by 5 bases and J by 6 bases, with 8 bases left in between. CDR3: CASSLAANEQFF. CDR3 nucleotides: TGTGCCAGCAGTTTAGCGGCCAATGAGCAGTTCTTC.

Written as DNA, the CDR3 is TGTGCCAGCAGCTTAGCTTCTTGGGGCGATGAGCAGTTCTTC. Translation gives CASSLASWGDEQFF. V is TRBV7-8 and J is TRBJ2-1; possible D gene TRBD1, 5 bases. Per germline, CDR1 SGHVS and CDR2 FQNEAQ. Trimming removed 0 bases from V and 8 bases from J, with 11 bases in between. There are 14 residues in the CDR3.

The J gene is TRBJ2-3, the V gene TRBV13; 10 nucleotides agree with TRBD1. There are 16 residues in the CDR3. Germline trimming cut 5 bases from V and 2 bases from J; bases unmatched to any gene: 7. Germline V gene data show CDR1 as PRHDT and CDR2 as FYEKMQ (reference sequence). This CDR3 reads CASSDRDRGLTDTQYF. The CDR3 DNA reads TGTGCCAGCAGCGACCGGGACAGGGGACTCACAGATACGCAGTATTTT.

The CDR3 spells CASSPQPGTSYEQYF. The CDR3 DNA reads TGCGCCAGCAGCCCTCAACCGGGCACCTCCTACGAGCAGTACTTC. This rearrangement joins TRBV5-1 to TRBJ2-7, with no clear D. Looked up from germline, CDR1 is SGHRS and CDR2 is YFSETQ. The CDR3 extends over 15 amino acids. The V end lost 4 bases, the J end lost 0 bases, and 14 bases lay between the germline ends.

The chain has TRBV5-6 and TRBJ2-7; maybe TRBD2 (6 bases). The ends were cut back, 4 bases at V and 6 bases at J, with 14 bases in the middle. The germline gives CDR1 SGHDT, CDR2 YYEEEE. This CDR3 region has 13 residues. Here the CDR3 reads CASSEGGPFEQYF. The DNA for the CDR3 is TGTGCCAGCAGCGAAGGAGGGCCTTTCGAGCAGTACTTC.

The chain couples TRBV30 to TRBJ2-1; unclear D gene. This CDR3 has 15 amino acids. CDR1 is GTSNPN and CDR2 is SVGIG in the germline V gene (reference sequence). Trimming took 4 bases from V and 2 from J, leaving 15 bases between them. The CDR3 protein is CAWTPSARPYNEQFF. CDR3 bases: TGTGCCTGGACCCCCTCTGCTCGACCCTACAATGAGCAGTTCTTC.

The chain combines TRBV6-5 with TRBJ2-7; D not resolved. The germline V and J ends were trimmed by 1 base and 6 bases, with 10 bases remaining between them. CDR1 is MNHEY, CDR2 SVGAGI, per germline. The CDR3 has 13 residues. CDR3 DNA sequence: TGTGCCAGCAGTTACTTCAACACTGGCGAGCAGTACTTC. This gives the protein CASSYFNTGEQYF.

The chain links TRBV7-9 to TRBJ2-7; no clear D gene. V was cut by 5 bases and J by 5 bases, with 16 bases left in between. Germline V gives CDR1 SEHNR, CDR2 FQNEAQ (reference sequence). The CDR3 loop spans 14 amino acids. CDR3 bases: TGTGCCAGCAGCCCCCCACTGGGGTTCGACGAGCAGTACTTC. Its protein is CASSPPLGFDEQYF.

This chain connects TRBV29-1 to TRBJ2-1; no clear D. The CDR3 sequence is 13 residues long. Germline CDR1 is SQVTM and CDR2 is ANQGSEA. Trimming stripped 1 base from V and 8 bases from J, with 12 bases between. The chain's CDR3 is CSVEGLLGYEQFF. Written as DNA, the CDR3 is TGCAGCGTTGAAGGGCTATTGGGCTATGAGCAGTTCTTC.

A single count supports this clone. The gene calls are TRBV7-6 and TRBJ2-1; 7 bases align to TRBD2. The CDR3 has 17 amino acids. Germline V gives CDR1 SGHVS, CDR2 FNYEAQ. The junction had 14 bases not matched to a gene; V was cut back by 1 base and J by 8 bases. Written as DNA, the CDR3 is TGTGCCAGCAGCTTAGGGGGATCGGGGGGTCTAGCTGATGAGCAGTTCTTC. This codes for CASSLGGSGGLADEQFF.

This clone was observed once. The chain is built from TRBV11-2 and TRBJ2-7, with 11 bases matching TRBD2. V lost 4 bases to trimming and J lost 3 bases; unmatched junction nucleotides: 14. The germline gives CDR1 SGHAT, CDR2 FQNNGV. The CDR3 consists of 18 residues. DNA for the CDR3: TGTGCCAGCAGCTCTCATGCCTATTCTAGCGGGGGGTTCTACGAGCAGTACTTC. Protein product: CASSSHAYSSGGFYEQYF.

CDR3 bases: TGCGCCAGCAGCTTGACAGGGATCAATCAGCCCCAGCATTTT. It codes for CASSLTGINQPQHF. V gene TRBV5-1 combines with J gene TRBJ1-5; possibly TRBD1 for D (6 bases). Germline V gene data show CDR1 as SGHRS and CDR2 as YFSETQ. The CDR3 consists of 14 residues. V was cut by 1 base and J by 3 bases, with 8 bases left in between.

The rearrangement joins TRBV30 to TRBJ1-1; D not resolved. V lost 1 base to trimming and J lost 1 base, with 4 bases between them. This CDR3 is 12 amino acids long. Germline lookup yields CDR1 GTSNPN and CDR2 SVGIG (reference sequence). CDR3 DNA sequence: TGTGCCTGGAGTGCGGGGAACACTGAAGCTTTCTTT. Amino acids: CAWSAGNTEAFF.

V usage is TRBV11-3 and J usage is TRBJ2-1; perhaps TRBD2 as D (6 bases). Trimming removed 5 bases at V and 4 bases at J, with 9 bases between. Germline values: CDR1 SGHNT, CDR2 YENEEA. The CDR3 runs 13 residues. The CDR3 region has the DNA TGTGCCAGCAGCGACGGACTATACAATGAGCAGTTCTTC. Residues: CASSDGLYNEQFF.

In nucleotides, the CDR3 is TGTGCCATCAGTGAGGTGGGACACGAAGCTTTCTTT. It yields the protein CAISEVGHEAFF. This chain joins TRBV10-3 and TRBJ1-1; tentatively, D is TRBD1 (6 bases). The CDR3 extends over 12 amino acids. CDR1 and CDR2 from the germline V gene are ENHRY and SYGVKD. V lost 2 bases and J lost 8, with 9 bases in between.

DNA of the CDR3: TGCGCCAGCAGCCAGAGACGGGACAGGGGAGATACGCAGTATTTT. Translating gives CASSQRRDRGDTQYF. The V gene is TRBV4-1, the J gene TRBJ2-3; the match to TRBD1 covers 10 bases. Trimming cost V 3 bases and J 5 bases; bases outside gene matches: 5. Per germline, CDR1 MGHRA and CDR2 YSYEKL. There are 15 residues in the CDR3.

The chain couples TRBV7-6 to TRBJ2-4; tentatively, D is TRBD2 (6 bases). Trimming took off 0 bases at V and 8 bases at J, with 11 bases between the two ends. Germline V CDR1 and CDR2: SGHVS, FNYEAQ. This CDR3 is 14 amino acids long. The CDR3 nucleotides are TGTGCCAGCAGCTTAGCGGGCCCGGGGGACATTCAGTACTTC. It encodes CASSLAGPGDIQYF.

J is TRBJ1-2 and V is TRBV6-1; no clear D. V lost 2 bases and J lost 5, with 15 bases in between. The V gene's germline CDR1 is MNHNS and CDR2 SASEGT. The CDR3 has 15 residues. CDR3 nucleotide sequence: TGTGCCAGCAGTGAAACTACGGCCACGGGGTATGGCTACACCTTC. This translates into CASSETTATGYGYTF.

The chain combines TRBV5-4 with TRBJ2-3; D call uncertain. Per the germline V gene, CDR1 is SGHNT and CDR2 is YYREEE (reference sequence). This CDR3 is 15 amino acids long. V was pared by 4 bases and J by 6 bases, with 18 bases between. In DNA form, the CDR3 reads TGTGCCAGCAGCCTACCCGCGACCCCAAGGGATACGCAGTATTTT. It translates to CASSLPATPRDTQYF.